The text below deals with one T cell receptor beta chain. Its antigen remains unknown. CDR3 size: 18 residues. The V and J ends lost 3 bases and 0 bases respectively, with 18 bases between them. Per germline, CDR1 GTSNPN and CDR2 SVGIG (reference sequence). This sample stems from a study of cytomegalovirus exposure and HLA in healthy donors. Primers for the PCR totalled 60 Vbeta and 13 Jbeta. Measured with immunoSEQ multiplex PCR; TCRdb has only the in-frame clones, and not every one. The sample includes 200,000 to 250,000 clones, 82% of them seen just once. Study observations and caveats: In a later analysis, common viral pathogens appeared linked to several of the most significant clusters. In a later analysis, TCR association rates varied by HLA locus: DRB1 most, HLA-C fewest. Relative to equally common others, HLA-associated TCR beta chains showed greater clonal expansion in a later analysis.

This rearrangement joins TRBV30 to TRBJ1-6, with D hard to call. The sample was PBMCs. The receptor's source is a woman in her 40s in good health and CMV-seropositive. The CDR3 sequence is CAWRGSDTVSSYNSPLHF. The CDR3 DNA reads TGTGCCTGGAGAGGTTCCGACACTGTGAGCTCCTATAATTCACCCCTCCACTTT.